The TCR beta chain described here comes from a study of T cell changes during pregnancy in multiple sclerosis. Profiling relied on immunoSEQ multiplex PCR, and the TCRdb table lists in-frame clones only, not all of them. The sample comprises fewer than 40,000 clones, 85% to 95% of which are singletons, and 0.35% rests with the top ten. V dropped 8 bases and J dropped 10 bases, with 18 bases sitting between them. This CDR3 spans 14 amino acids. Germline CDR1 is MNHEY and CDR2 is SVGAGI. The clonotype comes from a female donor with multiple sclerosis, enrolled in a pregnancy study. The V and J genes are TRBV6-5 and TRBJ1-6, with no clear D. The source was CD4+ T cells from peripheral blood mononuclear cells, collected after pregnancy. CDR3 in amino acids: CASLGISRRSPLHF. CDR3 in DNA: TGTGCCAGCTTAGGGATTTCTCGGAGGTCACCCCTCCACTTT.